This entry features one T cell receptor beta chain sequence. The germline V gene has CDR1 MNHNS and CDR2 SASEGT. The CDR3 is 14 residues long. Between the trimmed V and J ends, which lost 4 bases and 4 bases, there was a span of 11 bases. The data were obtained in a study of T cells in localized non-small cell lung cancer. Profiled with immunoSEQ multiplex PCR; TCRdb holds only in-frame clones, not every one. The sample includes about 54,000 clones, approximately 82% of them seen just once. This clonotype originated in a female donor older than 55 with stage II squamous cell lung carcinoma. V is TRBV6-1 and J is TRBJ1-5; D is unresolved. The source material was peripheral blood, sampled before any cancer treatment. The CDR3 region is CASSGAVVNQPQHF. In nucleotides, the CDR3 is TGTGCCAGCAGTGGGGCCGTGGTAAATCAGCCCCAGCATTTT.